This TCR beta chain was identified in a study of blood T cell repertoires in COVID-19. Study details: The samples span acute and convalescent COVID-19 from the United States, Italy and Spain. Nucleic acid was either cDNA or gDNA, and it came from T cells, B-cell-depleted T cells, or PBMCs.

V lost 0 bases, J lost 4 bases, and 15 bases lay in between. The CDR3 consists of 16 residues. The V gene's germline CDR1 is LGHNA and CDR2 YNFKEQ. Original processing notes: Researchers report that nucleated cell counts were estimated from reference gene primer amplification. Produced via immunoSEQ multiplex PCR; TCRdb's table is partial and in-frame only. The V and J calls and clone size are taken from that table; D and trimming were inferred from the DNA. The table has about 160,000 clones, roughly 84% seen once. This receptor was obtained from a man aged 65-85 years with acute or convalescent COVID-19. V gene TRBV4-2 combines with J gene TRBJ1-2; D remains ambiguous. Sequencing input: peripheral blood. This chain's CDR3 is CASSQDAVRGVYGYTF. The DNA for the CDR3 is TGTGCCAGCAGCCAAGATGCGGTGCGAGGAGTCTATGGCTACACCTTC.